This T cell receptor (beta chain) emerged from a study of cytomegalovirus exposure and HLA in healthy donors (dated by TCRdb to the late 2010s). About the study as a whole: An earlier analysis of around 600 of the donors reported about 250 Gb of sequence data and 120 million or so unique TCR beta sequences from roughly 180 million T cells. The study aimed to test whether signatures of past pathogen exposure could be identified by cataloging public T cell receptors. A later genetic analysis used genome-wide SNP genotypes for about 55% of the 666 donors, treating that subset as a discovery cohort. Of the 398 genotyped donors, roughly 76% were placed in the genetic ancestry cluster associated with self-reported Caucasian donors. Donor age, sex, ethnicity and CMV serostatus were collected together with the repertoire data. All discovery cohort repertoires had been generated on a single sequencing platform. Approximately 300 gigabases of sequencing data and 70 million to 85 million unique TCR sequences were included in an early release covering roughly 600 HLA-typed donors. A separate validation cohort of more than 100 different subjects was used in addition to the approximately 700-subject first cohort. HLA typing covered class I and class II loci at four-digit resolution. To study patterns of TCR occurrence, a later analysis re-analyzed previously published TCR beta repertoires from 650 to 750 donors and added high-resolution HLA genotyping. Roughly 5 DR-DQ haplotypes were handled as single units for association and clustering because linkage in the cohort was strong. Among 398 genotyped donors of the cohort, an average of around 240,000 unique TCR beta nucleotide sequences were sequenced per donor, roughly a sixth of them non-productive. Rather than using new phenotypic data, the later analysis identified candidate immune exposures from TCR beta sequences and from how often those sequences occurred across donors. High-throughput TCR immunosequencing, statistical association of individual TCRs with disease status, and machine learning were combined to predict cytomegalovirus infection status. The T cell repertoires of some 670 subjects were profiled by immunosequencing and related to cytomegalovirus serostatus. In an earlier analysis of roughly 540 of the donors, high-throughput TCR beta sequencing was used to judge whether each TCR beta V gene segment behaved as functional or pseudogenic. Typing coverage varied by locus: about 620-630 donors for A, B, C, DRB1 and DQB1; more than 500 for DQA1; around 570 for DPA1; around 490 for DPB1.

General study outcomes and caveats: In a later analysis, the rate of TCR association differed among HLA loci, with DRB1 alleles having the most associated TCRs and HLA-C alleles having the fewest. A later analysis reported that several top co-occurrence clusters appeared linked to parvovirus B19, influenza, CMV and Epstein-Barr virus. Only TCR beta chains were sequenced in this cohort, and the absence of alpha or paired-chain data limited detectable features. In a later analysis, HLA-associated TCR beta chains were found to be more clonally expanded and to have lower generation probabilities than equally common non-associated chains. Linkage disequilibrium might explain the correlated functional status among segregating V segments, but an unknown experimental factor could not be excluded. A later analysis found that most CMV-associated TCR beta chains appeared HLA-restricted, with HLA associations seemingly driven largely by CMV exposure. The classifier was reported to diagnose cytomegalovirus status with high specificity and sensitivity in both the original and validation cohorts. In an earlier analysis of some 500 of the donors, most TCR beta V segments appeared in productive rearrangements about 87% or about 30% of the time, broadly matching IMGT annotations. About 17 rarely observed V segments, including chromosome 9 orphons, were excluded from the earlier analysis of about 610 of the donors because counts were too low. Immune exposure information for the cohort was limited to CMV serostatus. When HLA alleles, especially DR and DQ, strongly co-occurred, TCR associations were difficult to assign to individual alleles. The presence/absence analyses assumed that sequencing depth was roughly uniform across donors, and that assumption may not be true. In a later analysis, some 17,000 TCR beta sequences were associated with specific HLA alleles at a false discovery rate of 0.05. The study gave a list of 150 to 200 TCR beta chains associated with cytomegalovirus. A group of highly shared sequence variants was considered likely to be a technical artifact of the sequencing pipeline. In a later genetic analysis, fewer N-insertions in productive TCRs were reported among donors in an Asian-associated ancestry cluster than the approximately 710-donor mean. Because the 87-base-pair reads could not distinguish some IMGT-functional V segments, including TRBV6-2 and TRBV6-3, those segments were excluded. Because some donors lacked HLA typing at each locus, the association tests relied only on the typed subset. Three of the identified cytomegalovirus-associated TCR beta chains were confirmed in vitro to be specific for cytomegalovirus antigens. Across donors, most TCR sequences were observed very rarely, whereas some public TCRs were present in many individuals. It was suggested by the authors that the approach could potentially be generalized to other disease states and immunological phenotypes. A later genetic analysis associated a missense DCLRE1C variant with V-gene and J-gene trimming of TCR beta chains, and an independent cohort replicated the association. A further reported finding was that TCR beta sequences accurately predicted the HLA-A and HLA-B alleles for most subjects in the first cohort.

The library was built by means of the immunoSEQ multiplex PCR assay. The multiplex PCR relied on a mix of 60 forward primers for TCR Vbeta segments and 13 reverse primers for TCR Jbeta segments. The CDR3 region of rearranged TCR beta genes was amplified from genomic DNA by a multiplex PCR assay. The Illumina HiSeq System was used to sequence the amplified TCR beta libraries as 87-base-pair reads. In the paper's pipeline: Across the 500 to 750 repertoires, a later analysis counted 80 million or so unique TCR beta chains, roughly 11 million of which were shared by at least two donors. A nearest-neighbor algorithm error-corrected the raw reads and collapsed the reads into unique sequences, merging closely related sequences to remove PCR and sequencing errors. Alignment of CDR3 sequences to IMGT reference sequences was used to assign V, D and J gene segments. Each retained sequence needed at least a six-nucleotide match to both a V gene segment and a J gene segment. Rearrangements were called productive when the CDR3 lacked stop codons and stayed in frame with V and J; all others were non-productive. Following IMGT convention, CDR3 was defined as the stretch from the second conserved V-encoded cysteine up to the conserved J-encoded phenylalanine. In an earlier analysis of some 550 of the donors, sequences lacking an unambiguous match to a single V gene segment were excluded. In an earlier analysis of 500 to 750 of the donors, V segments were called functional above 56.7% productive rearrangements and were called segregating when the between-donor standard deviation exceeded 5%. To diagnose cytomegalovirus status from the catalog of TCR beta chain sequences, a statistical classification framework was built. V and J gene assignment, in a later analysis, came from comparing TCR nucleotide sequences with IMGT/GENE-DB human TR gene sequences. The TCRdist pipeline was used in a later analysis to assign CDR3 sequences and most-parsimonious VDJ recombination scenarios. In a later analysis, every TCR beta chain was defined by the combination of its CDR3 amino acid sequence and its V-gene family, and reads without a unique V-gene family were dropped. In a later analysis, 550 to 650 highly shared, low-generation-probability nucleotide sequences were removed to address suspected cross-contamination and a sequencing artifact. A later analysis calculated a clonal expansion index for each public chain from normalized within-repertoire ranks of inferred template counts. A later analysis computed generation probabilities with a VDJ recombination model fitted to out-of-frame rearrangements, and checked the results against IGoR. A later analysis scored TCR-TCR, TCR-HLA and TCR-CMV co-occurrence with hypergeometric tests, applying a repertoire-size bias correction to TCR pairs. To estimate false discovery rates, a later analysis permuted the HLA or CMV assignments 20 times. In a later analysis, co-occurring TCRs were grouped with DBSCAN, and TCRdist sequence similarity was added when clustering was performed within HLA-allele-positive subsets. Repertoires with fewer than 30,000 or more than 120,000 public chains, plus five repertoires with anomalous nucleotide sharing, were excluded from co-occurrence clustering. Not all clones reach the TCRdb copy of this immuneACCESS table, which keeps in-frame sequences only. Checked studies attribute under half of the gap to unresolved V genes and leave the rest unexplained. Clone size and the V and J calls come from that table; the DNA yielded D and trimming. Here the sample has tens of thousands of clones; 81% occur a single time. The ten top clones hold 6.5% to 8% of the sample.

In the case of this clone: Its binding antigen is unknown. The record has no base qualities; no much larger clone is one base away.

The cohort consisted of 666 healthy bone marrow donors. Cohort members were all nominally healthy when sampled, although unrecorded immune exposures were likely present. CMV serostatus was recorded as positive for 250 to 300 and negative for about 50% of the roughly 700 cohort members, whereas no CMV serostatus was recorded for the donor in question. A peripheral blood sample was collected from each donor, and TCR beta sequencing was performed on peripheral blood mononuclear cells. Genomic DNA was extracted from the blood cell samples with the Qiagen DNeasy Blood Extraction Kit. The germline ends are 9 bases apart after V is trimmed by 6 bases and J by 0 bases. CDR1 and CDR2 are read off the germline V gene (reference sequence) as MNHNY and SVGAGI. Taken from cysteine to phenylalanine, the CDR3 has 14 residues. The CDR3 DNA has 42 bases and is translated from base 1.

Sequenced: PBMCs. This receptor was identified in a human donor in good health. The chain couples TRBV6-6 to TRBJ1-5, with the D segment identity uncertain. The DNA sequence follows: TGTGCCAGCAGCTATAGAAATAGCAATCAGCCCCAGCATTTT. Its translation is CASSYRNSNQPQHF.